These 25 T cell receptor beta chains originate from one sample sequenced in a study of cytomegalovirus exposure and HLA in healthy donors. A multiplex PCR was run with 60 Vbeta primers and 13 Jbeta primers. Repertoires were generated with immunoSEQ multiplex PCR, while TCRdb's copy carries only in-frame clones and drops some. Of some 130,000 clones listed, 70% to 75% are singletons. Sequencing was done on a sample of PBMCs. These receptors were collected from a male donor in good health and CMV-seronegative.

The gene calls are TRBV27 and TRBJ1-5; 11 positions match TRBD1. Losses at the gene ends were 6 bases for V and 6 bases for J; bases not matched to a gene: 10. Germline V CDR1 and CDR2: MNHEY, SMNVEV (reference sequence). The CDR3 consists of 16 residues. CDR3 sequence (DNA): TGTGCCAGCAGCCCCCTAGGGACAGGGGGGGGTCAGCCCCAGCATTTT. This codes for CASSPLGTGGGQPQHF.

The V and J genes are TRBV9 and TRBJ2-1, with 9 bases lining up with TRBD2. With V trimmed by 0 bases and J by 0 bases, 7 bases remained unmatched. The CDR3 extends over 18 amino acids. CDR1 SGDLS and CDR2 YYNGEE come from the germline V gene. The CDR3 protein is CASSVEPSGVSSYNEQFF. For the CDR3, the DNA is TGTGCCAGCAGCGTAGAGCCTAGCGGGGTTAGCTCCTACAATGAGCAGTTCTTC.

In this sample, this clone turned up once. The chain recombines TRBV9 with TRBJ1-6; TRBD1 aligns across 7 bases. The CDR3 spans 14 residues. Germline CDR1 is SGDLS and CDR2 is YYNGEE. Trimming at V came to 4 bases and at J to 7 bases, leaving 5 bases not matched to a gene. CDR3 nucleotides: TGTGCCAGCAGCCCACAGGGGCGAAATTCACCCCTCCACTTT. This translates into CASSPQGRNSPLHF.

As DNA, the CDR3 is TGTGCCAGCAGTTTGTTAGGGGGTAAGAACTATGGCTACACCTTC. This codes for CASSLLGGKNYGYTF. The V gene is TRBV27, the J gene TRBJ1-2, with a tentative D call TRBD1 (6 bases). This CDR3 region has 15 residues. Deletions cut 3 bases from V and 2 bases from J, with 13 bases between. Germline CDR1 reads MNHEY; CDR2 reads SMNVEV (reference sequence).

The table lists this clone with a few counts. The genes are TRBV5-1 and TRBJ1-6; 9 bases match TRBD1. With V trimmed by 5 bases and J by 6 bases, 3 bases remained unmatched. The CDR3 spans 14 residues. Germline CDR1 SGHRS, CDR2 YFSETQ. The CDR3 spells CASSSTGGNSPLHF. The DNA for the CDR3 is TGCGCCAGCAGTTCGACAGGGGGTAATTCACCCCTCCACTTT.

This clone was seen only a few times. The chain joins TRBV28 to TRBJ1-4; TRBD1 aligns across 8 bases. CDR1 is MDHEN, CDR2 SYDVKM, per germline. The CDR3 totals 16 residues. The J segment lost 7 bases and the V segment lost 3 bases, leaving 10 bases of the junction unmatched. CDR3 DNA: TGTGCCAGCAGTTTCCGGTCAGGGGGCTACAGTGAAAAACTGTTTTTT. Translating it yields CASSFRSGGYSEKLFF.

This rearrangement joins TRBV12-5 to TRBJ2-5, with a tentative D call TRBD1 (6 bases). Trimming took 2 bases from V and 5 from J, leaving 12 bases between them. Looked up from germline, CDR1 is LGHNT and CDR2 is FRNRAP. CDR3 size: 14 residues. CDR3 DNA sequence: TGTGCTAGTGGTTTGTGGGGGCGCATGGAGACCCAGTACTTC. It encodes CASGLWGRMETQYF.

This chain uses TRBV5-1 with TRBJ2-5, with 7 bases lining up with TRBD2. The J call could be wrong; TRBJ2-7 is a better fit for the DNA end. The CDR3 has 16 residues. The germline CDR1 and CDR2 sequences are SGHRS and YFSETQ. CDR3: CASSNPSSGFSYEQYF. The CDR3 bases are TGCGCCAGCAGCAATCCGTCTAGCGGATTCTCCTACGAGCAGTACTTC.

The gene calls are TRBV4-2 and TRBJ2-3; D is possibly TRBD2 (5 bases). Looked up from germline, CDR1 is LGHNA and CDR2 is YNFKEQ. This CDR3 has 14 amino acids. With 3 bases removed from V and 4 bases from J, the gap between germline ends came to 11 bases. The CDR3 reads CASSQEVAADTQYF. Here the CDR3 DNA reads TGTGCCAGCAGCCAGGAGGTAGCCGCAGATACGCAGTATTTT.

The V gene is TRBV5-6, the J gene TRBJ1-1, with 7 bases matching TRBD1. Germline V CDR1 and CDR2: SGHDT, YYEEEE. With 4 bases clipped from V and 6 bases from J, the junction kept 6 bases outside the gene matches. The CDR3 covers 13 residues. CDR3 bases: TGTGCCAGCAGCCCAATTGGACAGGCTGAAGCTTTCTTT. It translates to CASSPIGQAEAFF.

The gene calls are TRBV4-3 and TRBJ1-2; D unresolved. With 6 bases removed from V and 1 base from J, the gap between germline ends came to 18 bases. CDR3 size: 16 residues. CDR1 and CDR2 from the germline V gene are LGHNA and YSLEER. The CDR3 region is CASSGSTMKNNYGYTF. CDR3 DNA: TGCGCCAGCAGTGGGAGTACGATGAAGAATAACTATGGCTACACCTTC.

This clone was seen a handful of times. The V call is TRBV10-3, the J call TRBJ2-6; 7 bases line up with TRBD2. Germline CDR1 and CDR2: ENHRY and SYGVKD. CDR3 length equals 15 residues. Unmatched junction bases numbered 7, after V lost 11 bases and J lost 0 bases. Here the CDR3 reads CAVRRGSSGANVLTF. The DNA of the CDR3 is TGTGCCGTAAGGCGGGGGTCCTCTGGGGCCAACGTCCTGACTTTC.

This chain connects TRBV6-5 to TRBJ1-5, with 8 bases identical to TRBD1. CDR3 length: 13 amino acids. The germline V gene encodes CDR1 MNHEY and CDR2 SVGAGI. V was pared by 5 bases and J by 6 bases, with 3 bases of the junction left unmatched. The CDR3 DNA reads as TGTGCCAGCAGTCGACAGGGGACTCAGCCCCAGCATTTT. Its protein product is CASSRQGTQPQHF.

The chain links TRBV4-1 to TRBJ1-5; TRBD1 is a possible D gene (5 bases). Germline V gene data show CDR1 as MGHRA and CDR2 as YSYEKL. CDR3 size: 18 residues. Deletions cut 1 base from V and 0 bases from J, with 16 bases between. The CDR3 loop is CASSQVQGATYSNQPQHF. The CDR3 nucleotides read TGCGCCAGCAGCCAAGTGCAAGGGGCGACTTATAGCAATCAGCCCCAGCATTTT.

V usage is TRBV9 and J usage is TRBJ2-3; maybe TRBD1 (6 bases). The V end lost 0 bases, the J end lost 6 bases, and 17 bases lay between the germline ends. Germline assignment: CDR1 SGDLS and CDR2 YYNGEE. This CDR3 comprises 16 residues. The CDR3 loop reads CASSVDPQGFGDTQYF. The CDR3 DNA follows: TGTGCCAGCAGCGTAGATCCTCAGGGGTTTGGTGATACGCAGTATTTT.

In DNA form, the CDR3 reads TGTGCGTGCGGAGTAGGGGTGAGCAATCAGCCCCAGCATTTT. It codes for CACGVGVSNQPQHF. The chain joins TRBV30 to TRBJ1-5; maybe TRBD1 (5 bases). The CDR3 sequence is 14 residues long. Germline V gives CDR1 GTSNPN, CDR2 SVGIG (reference sequence).

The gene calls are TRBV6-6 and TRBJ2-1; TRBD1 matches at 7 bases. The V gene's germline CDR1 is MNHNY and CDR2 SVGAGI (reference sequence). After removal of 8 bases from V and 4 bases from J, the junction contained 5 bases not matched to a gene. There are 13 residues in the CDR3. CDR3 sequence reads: CASRDRDYNEQFF. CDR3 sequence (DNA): TGTGCCAGCCGAGACAGGGATTACAATGAGCAGTTCTTC.

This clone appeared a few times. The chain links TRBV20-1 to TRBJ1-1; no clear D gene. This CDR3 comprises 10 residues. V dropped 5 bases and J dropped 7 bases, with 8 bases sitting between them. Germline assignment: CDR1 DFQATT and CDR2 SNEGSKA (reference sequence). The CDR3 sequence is CSAQRVEAFF. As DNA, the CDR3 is TGCAGTGCTCAGAGGGTTGAAGCTTTCTTT.

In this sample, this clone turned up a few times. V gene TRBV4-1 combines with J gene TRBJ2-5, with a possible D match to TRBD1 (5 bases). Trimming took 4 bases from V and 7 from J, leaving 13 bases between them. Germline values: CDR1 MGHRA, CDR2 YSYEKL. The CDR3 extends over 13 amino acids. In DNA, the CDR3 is TGCGCCAGCAGCCTTATCACAAGGGGGACCCAGTACTTC. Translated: CASSLITRGTQYF.

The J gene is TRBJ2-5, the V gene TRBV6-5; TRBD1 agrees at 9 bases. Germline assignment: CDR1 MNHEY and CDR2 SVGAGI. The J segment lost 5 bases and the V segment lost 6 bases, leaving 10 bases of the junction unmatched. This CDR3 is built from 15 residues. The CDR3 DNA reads TGTGCCAGCAGCCTGGGGGACAGGGCTCGGGAGACCCAGTACTTC. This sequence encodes CASSLGDRARETQYF.

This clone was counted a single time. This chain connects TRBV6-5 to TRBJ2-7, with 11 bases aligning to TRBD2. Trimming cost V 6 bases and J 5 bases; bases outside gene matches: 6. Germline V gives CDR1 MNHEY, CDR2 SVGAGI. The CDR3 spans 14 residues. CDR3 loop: CASRATSGSHEQYF. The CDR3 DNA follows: TGTGCCAGCAGAGCTACTAGCGGGAGCCACGAGCAGTACTTC.

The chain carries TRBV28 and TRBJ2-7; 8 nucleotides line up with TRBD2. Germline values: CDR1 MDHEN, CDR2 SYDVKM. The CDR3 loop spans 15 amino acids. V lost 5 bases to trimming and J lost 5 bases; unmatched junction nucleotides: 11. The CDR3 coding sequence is TGTGCCAGCAGTCCCACGGGACTAGGGATCAACGAGCAGTACTTC. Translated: CASSPTGLGINEQYF.

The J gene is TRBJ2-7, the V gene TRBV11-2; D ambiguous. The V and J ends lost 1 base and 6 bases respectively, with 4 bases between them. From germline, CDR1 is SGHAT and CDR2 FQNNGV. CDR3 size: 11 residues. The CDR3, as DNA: TGTGCCAGCAGCTTAGCTTTCGAGCAGTACTTC. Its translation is CASSLAFEQYF.

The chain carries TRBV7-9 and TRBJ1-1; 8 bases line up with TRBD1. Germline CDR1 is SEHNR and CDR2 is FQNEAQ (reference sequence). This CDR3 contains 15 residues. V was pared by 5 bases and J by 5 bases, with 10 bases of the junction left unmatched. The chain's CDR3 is CASSKDRVGKTEAFF. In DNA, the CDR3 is TGTGCCAGCAGCAAGGACAGGGTGGGTAAGACTGAAGCTTTCTTT. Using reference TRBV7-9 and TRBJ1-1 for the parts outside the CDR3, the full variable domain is DTGVSQNPRHKITKRGQNVTFRCDPISEHNRLYWYRQTLGQGPEFLTYFQNEAQLEKSRLLSDRFSAERPKGSFSTLEIQRTEQGDSAMYLCASSKDRVGKTEAFFGQGTRLTVV.

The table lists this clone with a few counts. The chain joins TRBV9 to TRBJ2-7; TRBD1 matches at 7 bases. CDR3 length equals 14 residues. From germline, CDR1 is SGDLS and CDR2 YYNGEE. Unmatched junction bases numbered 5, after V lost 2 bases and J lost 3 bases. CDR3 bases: TGTGCCAGCAGCGTCGGGACAGTTGACTACGAGCAGTACTTC. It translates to CASSVGTVDYEQYF.